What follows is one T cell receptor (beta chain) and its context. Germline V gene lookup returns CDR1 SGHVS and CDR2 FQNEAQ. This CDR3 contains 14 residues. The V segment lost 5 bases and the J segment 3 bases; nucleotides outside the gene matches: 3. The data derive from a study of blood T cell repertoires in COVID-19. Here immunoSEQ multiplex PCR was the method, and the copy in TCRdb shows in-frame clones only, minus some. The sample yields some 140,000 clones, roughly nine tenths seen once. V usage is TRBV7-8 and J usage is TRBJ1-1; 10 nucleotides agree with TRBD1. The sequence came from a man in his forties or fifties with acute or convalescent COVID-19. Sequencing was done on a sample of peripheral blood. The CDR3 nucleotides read TGTGCCAGCAGCGGACAGGGGGGATACACTGAAGCTTTCTTT. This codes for CASSGQGGYTEAFF.